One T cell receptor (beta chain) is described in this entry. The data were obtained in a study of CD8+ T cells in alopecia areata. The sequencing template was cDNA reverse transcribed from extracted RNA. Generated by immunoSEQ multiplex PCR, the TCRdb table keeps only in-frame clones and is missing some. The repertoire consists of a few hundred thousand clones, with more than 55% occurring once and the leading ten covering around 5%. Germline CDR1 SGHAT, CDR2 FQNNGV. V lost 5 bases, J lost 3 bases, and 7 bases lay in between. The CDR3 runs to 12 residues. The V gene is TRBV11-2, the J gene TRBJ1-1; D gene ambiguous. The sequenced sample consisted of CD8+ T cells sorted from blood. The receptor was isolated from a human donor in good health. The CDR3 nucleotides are TGTGCCAGCAGCCCGAGGGACACTGAAGCTTTCTTT. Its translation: CASSPRDTEAFF.